This T cell receptor (beta chain) was recorded in a study of blood T cell repertoires in COVID-19. Study summary: The cDNA or gDNA used as material had been derived from T cells, B-cell-depleted T cells, or PBMCs.

Generated by immunoSEQ multiplex PCR, the TCRdb table keeps only in-frame clones and is missing some. The sample has around 87,000 clones, 89% seen once. The CDR3 is 14 amino acids. V was cut by 5 bases and J by 6 bases, with 14 bases left in between. CDR1 is LNHDA, CDR2 SQIVND, per germline (reference sequence). This sequence was found in a man between 50 and 59 years old with acute or convalescent COVID-19. Sequenced input: peripheral blood. This rearrangement joins TRBV19 to TRBJ1-5; possibly TRBD1 for D (5 bases). The CDR3 nucleotides read TGTGCCAGTAGTGGAACCGGGGGTGGTCAGCCCCAGCATTTT. Protein: CASSGTGGGQPQHF.